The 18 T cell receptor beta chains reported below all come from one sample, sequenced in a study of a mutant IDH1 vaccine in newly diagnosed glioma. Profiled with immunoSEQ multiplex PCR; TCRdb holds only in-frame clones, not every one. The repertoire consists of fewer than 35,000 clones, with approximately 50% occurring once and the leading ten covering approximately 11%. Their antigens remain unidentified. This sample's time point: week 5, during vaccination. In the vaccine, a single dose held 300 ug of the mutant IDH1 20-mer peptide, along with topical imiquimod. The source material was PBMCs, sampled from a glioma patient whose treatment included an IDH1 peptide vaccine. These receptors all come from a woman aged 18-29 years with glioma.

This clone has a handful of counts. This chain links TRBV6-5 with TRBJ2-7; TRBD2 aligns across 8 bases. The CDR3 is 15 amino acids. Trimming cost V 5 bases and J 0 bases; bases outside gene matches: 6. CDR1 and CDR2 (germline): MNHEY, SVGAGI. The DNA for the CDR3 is TGTGCCAGCAGTCGGGGGGGTCTTAGCTCCTACGAGCAGTACTTC. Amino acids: CASSRGGLSSYEQYF.

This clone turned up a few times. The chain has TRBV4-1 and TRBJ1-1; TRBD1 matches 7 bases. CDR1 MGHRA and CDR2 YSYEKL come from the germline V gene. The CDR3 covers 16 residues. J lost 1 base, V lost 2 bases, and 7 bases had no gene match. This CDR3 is CASSQRNRGGNTEAFF. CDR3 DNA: TGCGCCAGCAGCCAACGAAACAGGGGCGGGAACACTGAAGCTTTCTTT.

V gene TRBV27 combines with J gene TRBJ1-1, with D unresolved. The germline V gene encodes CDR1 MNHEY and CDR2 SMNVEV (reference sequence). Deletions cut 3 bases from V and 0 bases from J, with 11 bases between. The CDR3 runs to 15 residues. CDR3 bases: TGTGCCAGCAGTTTGTCTGCAGGAGTGAACACTGAAGCTTTCTTT. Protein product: CASSLSAGVNTEAFF.

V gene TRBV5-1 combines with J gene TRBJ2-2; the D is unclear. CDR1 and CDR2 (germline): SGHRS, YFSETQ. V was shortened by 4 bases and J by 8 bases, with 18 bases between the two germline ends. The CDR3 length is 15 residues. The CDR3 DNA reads TGCGCCAGCAGCCCGACCGTTCAGCTTGGAGGGGAGCTGTTTTTT. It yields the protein CASSPTVQLGGELFF.

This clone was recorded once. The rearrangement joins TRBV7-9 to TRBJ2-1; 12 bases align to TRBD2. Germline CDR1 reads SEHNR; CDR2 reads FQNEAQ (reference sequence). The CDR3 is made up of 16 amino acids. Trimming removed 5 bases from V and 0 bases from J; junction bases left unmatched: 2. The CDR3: CASSPLAGGSYNEQFF. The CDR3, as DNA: TGTGCCAGCAGCCCACTAGCGGGAGGCTCCTACAATGAGCAGTTCTTC.

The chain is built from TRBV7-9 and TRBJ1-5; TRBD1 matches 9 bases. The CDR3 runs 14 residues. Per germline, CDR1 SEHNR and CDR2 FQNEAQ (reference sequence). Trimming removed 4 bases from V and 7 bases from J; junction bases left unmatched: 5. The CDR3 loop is CASSSDRGGQPQHF. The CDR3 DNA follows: TGTGCCAGCAGCTCGGACAGGGGTGGGCAGCCCCAGCATTTT.

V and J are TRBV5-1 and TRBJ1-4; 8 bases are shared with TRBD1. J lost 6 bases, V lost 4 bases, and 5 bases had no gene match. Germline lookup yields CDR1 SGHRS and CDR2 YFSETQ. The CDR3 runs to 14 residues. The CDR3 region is CASSLGQVHEKLFF. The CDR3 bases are TGCGCCAGCAGCCTGGGACAGGTACATGAAAAACTGTTTTTT.

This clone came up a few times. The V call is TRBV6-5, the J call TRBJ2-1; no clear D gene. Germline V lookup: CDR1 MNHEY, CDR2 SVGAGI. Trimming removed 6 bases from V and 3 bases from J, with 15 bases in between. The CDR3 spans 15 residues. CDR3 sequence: CASSLAAVGYNEQFF. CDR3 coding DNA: TGTGCCAGCAGCCTCGCCGCCGTGGGCTACAATGAGCAGTTCTTC.

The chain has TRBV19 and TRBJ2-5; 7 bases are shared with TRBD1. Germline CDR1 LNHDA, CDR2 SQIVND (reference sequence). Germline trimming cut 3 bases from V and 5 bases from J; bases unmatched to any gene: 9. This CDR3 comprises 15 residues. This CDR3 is CASSIGTERRETQYF. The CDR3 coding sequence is TGTGCCAGTAGTATTGGGACAGAACGTCGCGAGACCCAGTACTTC.

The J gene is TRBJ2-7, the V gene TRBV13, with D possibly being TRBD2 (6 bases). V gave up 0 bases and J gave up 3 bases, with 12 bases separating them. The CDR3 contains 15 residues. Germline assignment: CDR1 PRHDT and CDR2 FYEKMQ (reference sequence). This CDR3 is CASSLGPGVNYEQYF. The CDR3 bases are TGTGCCAGCAGCTTAGGCCCGGGGGTAAACTACGAGCAGTACTTC.

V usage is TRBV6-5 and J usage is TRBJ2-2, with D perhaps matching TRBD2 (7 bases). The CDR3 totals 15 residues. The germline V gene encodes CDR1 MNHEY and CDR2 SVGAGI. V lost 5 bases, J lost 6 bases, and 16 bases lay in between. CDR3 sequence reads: CASSTRGGSPGELFF. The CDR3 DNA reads TGTGCCAGCAGTACAAGGGGGGGAAGCCCCGGGGAGCTGTTTTTT.

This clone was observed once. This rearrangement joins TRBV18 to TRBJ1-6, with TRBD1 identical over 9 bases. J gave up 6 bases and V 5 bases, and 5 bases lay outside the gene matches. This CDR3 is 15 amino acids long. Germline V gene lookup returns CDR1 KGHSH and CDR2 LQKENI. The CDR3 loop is CASSIQGAGNSPLHF. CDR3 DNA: TGTGCCAGCTCAATACAGGGGGCAGGTAATTCACCCCTCCACTTT.

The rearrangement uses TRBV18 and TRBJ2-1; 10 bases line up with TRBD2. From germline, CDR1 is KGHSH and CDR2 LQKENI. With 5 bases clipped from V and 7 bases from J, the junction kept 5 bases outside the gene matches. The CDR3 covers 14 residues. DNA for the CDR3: TGTGCCAGCTCATACCCTAGCGGGAGTAATGAGCAGTTCTTC. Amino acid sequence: CASSYPSGSNEQFF.

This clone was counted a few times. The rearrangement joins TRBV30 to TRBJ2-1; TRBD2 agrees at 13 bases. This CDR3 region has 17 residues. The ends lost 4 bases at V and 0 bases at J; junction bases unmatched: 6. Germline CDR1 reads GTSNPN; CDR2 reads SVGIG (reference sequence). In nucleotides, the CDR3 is TGTGCCTGGAAGATGGGACTAGCGGGGAGCTCCTACAATGAGCAGTTCTTC. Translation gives CAWKMGLAGSSYNEQFF.

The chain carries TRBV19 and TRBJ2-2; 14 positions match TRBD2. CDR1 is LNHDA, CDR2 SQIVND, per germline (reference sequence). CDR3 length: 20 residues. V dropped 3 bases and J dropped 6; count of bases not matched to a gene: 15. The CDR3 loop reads CASSISPGLAGANTAGELFF. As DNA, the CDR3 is TGTGCCAGTAGTATCAGTCCGGGACTAGCGGGGGCGAACACCGCCGGGGAGCTGTTTTTT.

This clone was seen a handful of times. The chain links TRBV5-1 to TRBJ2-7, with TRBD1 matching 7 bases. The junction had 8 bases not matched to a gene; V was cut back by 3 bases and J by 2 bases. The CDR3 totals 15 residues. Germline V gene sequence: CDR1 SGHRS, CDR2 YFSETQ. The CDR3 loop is CASSSTGQSTYEQYF. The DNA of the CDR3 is TGCGCCAGCAGCTCCACGGGACAGTCGACCTACGAGCAGTACTTC.

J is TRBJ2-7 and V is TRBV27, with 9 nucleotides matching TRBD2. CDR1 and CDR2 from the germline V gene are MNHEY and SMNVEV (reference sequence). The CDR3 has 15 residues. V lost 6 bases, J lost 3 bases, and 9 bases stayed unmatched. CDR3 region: CASSLFAGGVYEQYF. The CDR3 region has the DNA TGTGCCAGCAGCCTTTTCGCGGGAGGGGTCTACGAGCAGTACTTC.

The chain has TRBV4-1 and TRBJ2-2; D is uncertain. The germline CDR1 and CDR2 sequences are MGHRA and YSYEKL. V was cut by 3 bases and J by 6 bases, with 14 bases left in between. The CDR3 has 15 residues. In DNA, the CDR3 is TGCGCCAGCAGCCAGGCCAGTCCTACGTCCGGGGAGCTGTTTTTT. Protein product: CASSQASPTSGELFF.